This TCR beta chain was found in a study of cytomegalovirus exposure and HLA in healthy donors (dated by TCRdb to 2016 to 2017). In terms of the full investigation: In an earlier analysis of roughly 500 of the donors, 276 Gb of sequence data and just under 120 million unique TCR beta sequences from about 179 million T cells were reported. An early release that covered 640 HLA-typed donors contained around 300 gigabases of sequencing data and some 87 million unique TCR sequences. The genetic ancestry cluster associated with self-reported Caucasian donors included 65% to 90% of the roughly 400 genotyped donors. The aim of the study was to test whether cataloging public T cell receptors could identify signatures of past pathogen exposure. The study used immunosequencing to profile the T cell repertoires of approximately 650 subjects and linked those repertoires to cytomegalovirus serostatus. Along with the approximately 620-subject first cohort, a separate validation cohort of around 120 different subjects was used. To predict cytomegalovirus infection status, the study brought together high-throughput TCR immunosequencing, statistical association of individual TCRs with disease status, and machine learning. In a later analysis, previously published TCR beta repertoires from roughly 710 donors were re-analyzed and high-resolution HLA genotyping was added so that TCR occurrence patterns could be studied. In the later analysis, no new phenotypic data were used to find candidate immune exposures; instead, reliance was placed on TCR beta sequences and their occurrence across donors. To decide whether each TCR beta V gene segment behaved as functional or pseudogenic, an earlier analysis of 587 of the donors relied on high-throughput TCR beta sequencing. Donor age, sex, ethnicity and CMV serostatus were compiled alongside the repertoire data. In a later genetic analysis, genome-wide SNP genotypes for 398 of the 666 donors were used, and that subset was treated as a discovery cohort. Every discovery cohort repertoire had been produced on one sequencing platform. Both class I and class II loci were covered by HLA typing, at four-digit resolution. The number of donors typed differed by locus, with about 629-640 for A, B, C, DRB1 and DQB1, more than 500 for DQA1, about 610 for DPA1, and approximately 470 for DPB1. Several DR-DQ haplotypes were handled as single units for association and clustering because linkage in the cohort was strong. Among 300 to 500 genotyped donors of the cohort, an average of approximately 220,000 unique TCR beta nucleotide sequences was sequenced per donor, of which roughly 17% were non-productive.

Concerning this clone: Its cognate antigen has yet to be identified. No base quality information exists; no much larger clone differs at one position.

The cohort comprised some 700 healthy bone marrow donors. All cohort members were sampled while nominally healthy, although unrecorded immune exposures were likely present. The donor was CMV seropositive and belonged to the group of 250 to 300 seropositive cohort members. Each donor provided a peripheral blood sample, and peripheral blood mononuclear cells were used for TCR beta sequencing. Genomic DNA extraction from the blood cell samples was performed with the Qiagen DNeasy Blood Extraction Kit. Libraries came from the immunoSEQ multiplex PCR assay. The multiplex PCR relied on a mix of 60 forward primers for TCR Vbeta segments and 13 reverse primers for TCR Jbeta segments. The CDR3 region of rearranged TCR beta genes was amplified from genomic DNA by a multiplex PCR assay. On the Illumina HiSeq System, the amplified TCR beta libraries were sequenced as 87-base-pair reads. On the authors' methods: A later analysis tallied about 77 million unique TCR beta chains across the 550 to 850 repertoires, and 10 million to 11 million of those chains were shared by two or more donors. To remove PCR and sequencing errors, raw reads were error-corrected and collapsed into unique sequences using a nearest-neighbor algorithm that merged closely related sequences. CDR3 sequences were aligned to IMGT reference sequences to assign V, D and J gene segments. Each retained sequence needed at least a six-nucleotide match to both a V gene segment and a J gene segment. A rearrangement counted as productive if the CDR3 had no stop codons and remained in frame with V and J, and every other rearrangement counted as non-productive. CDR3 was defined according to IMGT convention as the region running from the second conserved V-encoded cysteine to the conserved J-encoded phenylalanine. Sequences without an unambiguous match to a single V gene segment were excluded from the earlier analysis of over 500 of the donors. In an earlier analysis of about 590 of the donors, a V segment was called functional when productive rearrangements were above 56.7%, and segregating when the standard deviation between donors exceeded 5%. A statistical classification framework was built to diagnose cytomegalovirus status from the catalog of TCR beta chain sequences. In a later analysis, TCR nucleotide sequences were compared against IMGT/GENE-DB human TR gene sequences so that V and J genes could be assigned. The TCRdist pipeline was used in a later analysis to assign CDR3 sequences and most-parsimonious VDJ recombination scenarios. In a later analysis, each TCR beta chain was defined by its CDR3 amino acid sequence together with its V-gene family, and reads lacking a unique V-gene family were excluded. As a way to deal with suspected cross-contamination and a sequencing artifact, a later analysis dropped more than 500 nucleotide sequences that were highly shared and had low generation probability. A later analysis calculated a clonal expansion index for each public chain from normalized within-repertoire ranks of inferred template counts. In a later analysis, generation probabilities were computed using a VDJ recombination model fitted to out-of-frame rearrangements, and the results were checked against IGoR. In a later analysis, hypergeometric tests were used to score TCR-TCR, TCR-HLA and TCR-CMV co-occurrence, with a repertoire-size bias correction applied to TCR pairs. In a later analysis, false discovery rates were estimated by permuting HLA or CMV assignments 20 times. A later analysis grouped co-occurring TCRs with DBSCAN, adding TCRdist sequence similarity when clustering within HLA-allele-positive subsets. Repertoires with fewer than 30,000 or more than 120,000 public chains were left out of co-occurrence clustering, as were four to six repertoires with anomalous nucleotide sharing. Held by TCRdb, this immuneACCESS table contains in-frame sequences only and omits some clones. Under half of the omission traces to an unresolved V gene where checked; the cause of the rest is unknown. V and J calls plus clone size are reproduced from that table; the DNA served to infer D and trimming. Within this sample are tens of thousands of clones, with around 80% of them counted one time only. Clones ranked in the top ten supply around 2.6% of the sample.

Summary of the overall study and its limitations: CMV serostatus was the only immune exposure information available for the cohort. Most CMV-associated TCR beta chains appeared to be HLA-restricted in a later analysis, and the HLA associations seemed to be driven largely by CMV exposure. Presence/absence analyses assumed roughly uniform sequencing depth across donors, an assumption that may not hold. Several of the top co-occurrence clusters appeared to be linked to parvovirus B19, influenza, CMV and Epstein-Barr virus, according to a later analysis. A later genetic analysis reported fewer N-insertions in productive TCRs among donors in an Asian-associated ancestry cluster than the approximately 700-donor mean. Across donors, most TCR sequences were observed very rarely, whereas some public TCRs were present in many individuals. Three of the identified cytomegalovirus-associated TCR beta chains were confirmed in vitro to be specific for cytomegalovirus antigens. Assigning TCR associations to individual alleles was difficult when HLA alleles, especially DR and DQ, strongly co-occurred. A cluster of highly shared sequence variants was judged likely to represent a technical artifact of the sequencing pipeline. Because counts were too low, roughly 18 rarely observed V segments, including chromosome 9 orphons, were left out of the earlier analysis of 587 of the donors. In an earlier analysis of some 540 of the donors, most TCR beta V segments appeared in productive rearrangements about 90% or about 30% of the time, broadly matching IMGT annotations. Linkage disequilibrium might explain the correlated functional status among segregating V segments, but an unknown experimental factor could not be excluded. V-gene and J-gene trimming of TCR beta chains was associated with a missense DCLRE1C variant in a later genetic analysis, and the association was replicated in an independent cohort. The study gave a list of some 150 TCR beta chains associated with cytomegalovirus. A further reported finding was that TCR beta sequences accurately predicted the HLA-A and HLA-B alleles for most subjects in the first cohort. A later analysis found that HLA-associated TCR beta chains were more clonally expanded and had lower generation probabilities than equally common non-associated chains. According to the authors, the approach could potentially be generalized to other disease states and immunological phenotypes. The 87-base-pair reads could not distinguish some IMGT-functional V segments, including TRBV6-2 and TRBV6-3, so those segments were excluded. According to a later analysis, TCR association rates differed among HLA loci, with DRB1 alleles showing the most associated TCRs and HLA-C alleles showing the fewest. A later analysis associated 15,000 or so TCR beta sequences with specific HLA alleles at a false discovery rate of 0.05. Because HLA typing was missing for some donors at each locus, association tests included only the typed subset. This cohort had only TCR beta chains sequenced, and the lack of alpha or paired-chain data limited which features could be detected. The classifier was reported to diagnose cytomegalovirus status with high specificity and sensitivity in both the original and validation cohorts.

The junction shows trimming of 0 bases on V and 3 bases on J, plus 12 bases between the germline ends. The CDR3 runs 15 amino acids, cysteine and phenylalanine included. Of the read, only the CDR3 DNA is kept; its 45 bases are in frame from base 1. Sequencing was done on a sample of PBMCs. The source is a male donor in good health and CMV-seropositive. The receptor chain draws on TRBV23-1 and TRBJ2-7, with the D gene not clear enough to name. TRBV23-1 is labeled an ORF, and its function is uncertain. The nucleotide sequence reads TGCGCCAGCAGTCAATCGGCACATTCAGACTACGAGCAGTACTTC. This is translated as CASSQSAHSDYEQYF.